This T cell receptor (beta chain) was documented in a study of T cell repertoires in cytomegalovirus infection. Study context: Recently identified HLA-C-restricted CMV epitopes were used, and well-studied HLA-B-restricted CMV epitopes were used as well.

The CDR3 has 15 residues. V shed 5 bases and J shed 0 bases, with 13 bases lying between them. The germline gives CDR1 SGHTA, CDR2 FQGNSA. TCRdb called the reads again in MiXCR, with one record for every CDR3 protein. Seen here are 570,000 or so distinct CDR3 sequences, almost 40% observed once, and the top ten hold more than 40%. This clonotype was found a few times. Its antigen is unidentified. The material sequenced was cultured PBMCs, taken from culture after CMV antigen stimulation. This sequence originates from a human donor in good health (CMV status not recorded). Some clones in this sample may be carry-over from other donors' samples. This chain uses TRBV7-2 with TRBJ1-1, with no clear D. The CDR3 loop reads CASSPHSGMNTEAFF. CDR3 nucleotides: TGTGCCAGCAGCCCGCACTCGGGGATGAACACTGAAGCTTTCTTT. The full variable domain, its missing parts supplied by reference TRBV7-2 and TRBJ1-1, is GAGVSQSPSNKVTEKGKDVELRCDPISGHTALYWYRQSLGQGLEFLIYFQGNSAPDKSGLPSDRFSAERTGGSVSTLTIQRTQQEDSAVYLCASSPHSGMNTEAFFGQGTRLTVV.